This entry lists 24 T cell receptor beta chains sequenced from one sample in a study of cytomegalovirus exposure and HLA in healthy donors. PCR was performed using 60 Vbeta and 13 Jbeta primers. Sequencing was performed with immunoSEQ multiplex PCR; in TCRdb, only in-frame clones are kept and a portion is missing. The data hold approximately 240,000 clones, with 70% to 85% observed a single time. Sample: PBMCs. The source is a woman aged 60-75 years in good health and CMV-seropositive.

The rearrangement uses TRBV10-3 and TRBJ2-7, with D perhaps TRBD1 (6 bases). The CDR3 covers 15 residues. V was trimmed by 5 bases and J by 0 bases, leaving 14 bases between them. Germline CDR1 ENHRY, CDR2 SYGVKD. The DNA of the CDR3 is TGTGCCATCAGTCAGACAGGCGGCAGCTCCTACGAGCAGTACTTC. Its protein is CAISQTGGSSYEQYF.

The genes are TRBV28 and TRBJ1-1, with a possible D match to TRBD1 (5 bases). Germline loops: CDR1 MDHEN, CDR2 SYDVKM. Trimming stripped 3 bases from V and 7 bases from J, with 12 bases between. The CDR3 is 13 amino acids. The CDR3 region has the DNA TGTGCCAGCAGTTTTGGAGGGGTTATTGAAGCTTTCTTT. Protein: CASSFGGVIEAFF. Complete variable domain (other parts from reference TRBV28 and TRBJ1-1): DVKVTQSSRYLVKRTGEKVFLECVQDMDHENMFWYRQDPGLGLRLIYFSYDVKMKEKGDIPEGYSVSREKKERFSLILESASTNQTSMYLCASSFGGVIEAFFGQGTRLTVV.

V usage is TRBV6-6 and J usage is TRBJ1-2; a weak D match, TRBD1 (5 bases). The CDR3 covers 11 residues. Deletions cut 7 bases from V and 5 bases from J, with 8 bases between. Germline loops: CDR1 MNHNY, CDR2 SVGAGI (reference sequence). The CDR3 nucleotides are TGTGCCAGCACACGGGGGTATGGCTACACCTTC. The encoded protein is CASTRGYGYTF.

This sequence joins TRBV4-2 and TRBJ2-7, with 11 bases aligning to TRBD2. The CDR3 totals 16 residues. V was clipped by 0 bases and J by 7 bases; unmatched bases: 8. The germline V gene has CDR1 LGHNA and CDR2 YNFKEQ. The CDR3 loop reads CASSQEGSGRAREQYF. The DNA for the CDR3 is TGTGCCAGCAGCCAAGAGGGTAGCGGGAGGGCCCGGGAGCAGTACTTC.

V gene TRBV19 combines with J gene TRBJ2-7; the match to TRBD1 covers 11 bases. This CDR3 is built from 17 residues. Germline V lookup: CDR1 LNHDA, CDR2 SQIVND (reference sequence). V shed 4 bases, J shed 1 base, and the junction held 9 bases outside the gene matches. The CDR3: CASSTYGQGAVSYEQYF. In DNA form, the CDR3 reads TGTGCCAGTAGTACCTATGGACAGGGGGCGGTATCCTACGAGCAGTACTTC.

The chain has TRBV4-1 and TRBJ1-5; tentative D call: TRBD1 (5 bases). Germline V gene data show CDR1 as MGHRA and CDR2 as YSYEKL. CDR3 size: 16 residues. V lost 4 bases and J lost 3, with 16 bases in between. CDR3 nucleotides: TGCGCCAGCAGCCGGAGTACGACAGAACACAATCAGCCCCAGCATTTT. Its protein product is CASSRSTTEHNQPQHF.

The gene calls are TRBV4-1 and TRBJ2-5, with 11 nucleotides matching TRBD1. The germline V gene has CDR1 MGHRA and CDR2 YSYEKL. This CDR3 contains 18 residues. Trimming at V came to 2 bases and at J to 2 bases, leaving 10 bases not matched to a gene. For the CDR3, the DNA is TGCGCCAGCAGCCAACGGGACAGGGGGTATTCGGGGCAAGAGACCCAGTACTTC. Residues: CASSQRDRGYSGQETQYF.

This clone was picked up a small number of times. The V gene is TRBV5-1, the J gene TRBJ2-1, with TRBD2 identical over 7 bases. Germline V gene data show CDR1 as SGHRS and CDR2 as YFSETQ. V was clipped by 3 bases and J by 1 base; unmatched bases: 7. This CDR3 is built from 16 residues. This chain's CDR3 is CASSYLAGVSYNEQFF. CDR3 coding DNA: TGCGCCAGCAGCTACCTGGCGGGAGTGTCCTACAATGAGCAGTTCTTC.

This clone was found a few times. The V gene is TRBV7-3, the J gene TRBJ2-1; 8 bases are a match to TRBD2. This CDR3 has 16 residues. Germline CDR1 reads SGHTA; CDR2 reads FQGTGA. The ends lost 5 bases at V and 0 bases at J; junction bases unmatched: 6. The CDR3 loop reads CASSRKRGSSYNEQFF. The CDR3 DNA reads as TGTGCCAGCAGCCGAAAGCGGGGGAGCTCCTACAATGAGCAGTTCTTC. The whole variable domain, remainder taken from reference TRBV7-3 and TRBJ2-1, is GAGVSQTPSNKVTEKGKYVELRCDPISGHTALYWYRQSLGQGPEFLIYFQGTGAADDSGLPNDRFFAVRPEGSVSTLKIQRTERGDSAVYLCASSRKRGSSYNEQFFGPGTRLTVL.

This chain uses TRBV21-1 with TRBJ1-5; the D call TRBD1 from the table was never checked on the DNA. TRBV21-1 is labeled a pseudogene. The CDR3 sequence is 16 residues long. This chain's CDR3 is CASSSWTGNSNQPQHF. In DNA, the CDR3 is TGTGCCAGCAGCAGTTGGACAGGGAATAGCAATCAGCCCCAGCATTTT.

This clone was counted once. This chain joins TRBV28 and TRBJ1-5; D possibly corresponds to TRBD1 (6 bases). The CDR3 length is 17 residues. Germline CDR1 reads MDHEN; CDR2 reads SYDVKM. The V end lost 5 bases, the J end lost 6 bases, and 23 bases lay between the germline ends. CDR3 sequence (DNA): TGTGCCAGCAGTGGGGGGGCCCTTAGGATTGGGGGTCAGCCCCAGCATTTT. Encoded protein: CASSGGALRIGGQPQHF. Filled out from reference TRBV28 and TRBJ1-5, the complete variable domain reads DVKVTQSSRYLVKRTGEKVFLECVQDMDHENMFWYRQDPGLGLRLIYFSYDVKMKEKGDIPEGYSVSREKKERFSLILESASTNQTSMYLCASSGGALRIGGQPQHFGDGTRLSIL.

The V gene is TRBV10-2, the J gene TRBJ2-5, with 10 positions matching TRBD1. Germline-derived CDR1 and CDR2 are WSHSY and SAAADI. The ends lost 6 bases at V and 5 bases at J; junction bases unmatched: 9. This CDR3 contains 15 residues. The CDR3 here is CASRSTTGGGETQYF. The CDR3 DNA reads TGCGCCAGCAGATCTACGACAGGGGGCGGGGAGACCCAGTACTTC.

V is TRBV27 and J is TRBJ2-5; no clear D. This CDR3 has 14 residues. The V end was cut by 2 bases, the J end by 4 bases, with 11 bases between. The germline gives CDR1 MNHEY, CDR2 SMNVEV (reference sequence). For the CDR3, the DNA is TGTGCCAGCAGTTTAAAAGCCAATAGAGAGACCCAGTACTTC. Amino acids: CASSLKANRETQYF.

The chain combines TRBV7-9 with TRBJ2-3, with a weak D call TRBD2 (6 bases). From germline, CDR1 is SEHNR and CDR2 FQNEAQ (reference sequence). V lost 3 bases, J lost 3 bases, and 16 bases lay in between. The CDR3 consists of 16 residues. CDR3 sequence (DNA): TGTGCCAGCAGCTTGGGGGGACTGGGCGGTACAGATACGCAGTATTTT. Its translation: CASSLGGLGGTDTQYF.

DNA of the CDR3: TGCGCCAGCAGCTCTCGTCCCGGGACAGGGGTCAGCTCCTATAATTCACCCCTCCACTTT. It encodes CASSSRPGTGVSSYNSPLHF. V is TRBV5-1 and J is TRBJ1-6; 10 bases map to TRBD1. This CDR3 region has 20 residues. V shed 3 bases and J 0 bases; nucleotides not matched to a gene: 12. The germline gives CDR1 SGHRS, CDR2 YFSETQ.

The rearrangement joins TRBV27 to TRBJ2-4; 7 nucleotides match TRBD2. Germline CDR1 reads MNHEY; CDR2 reads SMNVEV (reference sequence). The trim removed 6 bases at V and 7 bases at J, leaving 15 bases unmatched. This CDR3 region has 16 residues. The CDR3 loop is CASSITPPGRGNIQYF. In DNA form, the CDR3 reads TGTGCCAGCAGCATAACTCCCCCGGGGCGGGGGAACATTCAGTACTTC.

This clone is a singleton in its sample. The rearrangement links TRBV7-2 to TRBJ2-7; TRBD1 agrees at 8 bases. Germline loops: CDR1 SGHTA, CDR2 FQGNSA. Trimming cost V 5 bases and J 1 base; bases outside gene matches: 7. The CDR3 totals 15 residues. The CDR3 protein is CASSQTGVYSYEQYF. The CDR3 DNA is TGTGCCAGCAGCCAGACAGGGGTTTATTCCTACGAGCAGTACTTC.

The chain links TRBV6-1 to TRBJ2-2; unclear D gene. Germline V lookup: CDR1 MNHNS, CDR2 SASEGT. V was clipped by 4 bases and J by 3 bases, with 15 bases between them. The CDR3 is 16 residues long. The CDR3 region is CASSGGPNSHTGELFF. In nucleotides, the CDR3 is TGTGCCAGCAGTGGTGGGCCCAACTCCCACACCGGGGAGCTGTTTTTT.

V is TRBV6-1 and J is TRBJ1-4; TRBD1 agrees at 10 bases. Germline loops: CDR1 MNHNS, CDR2 SASEGT. The trim removed 0 bases at V and 5 bases at J, leaving 12 bases unmatched. This CDR3 has 19 residues. The CDR3 protein is CASSEAHPGTGDPNEKLFF. The DNA of the CDR3 is TGTGCCAGCAGTGAAGCGCATCCCGGGACAGGGGACCCGAATGAAAAACTGTTTTTT.

The chain carries TRBV7-2 and TRBJ1-6; TRBD1 aligns across 8 bases. Per the germline V gene, CDR1 is SGHTA and CDR2 is FQGNSA. V shed 3 bases and J 10 bases; nucleotides not matched to a gene: 8. The CDR3 consists of 15 residues. The CDR3 DNA is TGTGCCAGCAGCTTGGCGACAGGGGATGGCTCACCCCTCCACTTT. Its protein is CASSLATGDGSPLHF.

The V call is TRBV7-9, the J call TRBJ1-1; 7 bases map to TRBD1. Trimming cost V 5 bases and J 11 bases; bases outside gene matches: 11. The CDR3 is 13 amino acids. Germline-derived CDR1 and CDR2 are SEHNR and FQNEAQ (reference sequence). The CDR3 protein is CASSRWGQGGAFF. The CDR3 nucleotides read TGTGCCAGCAGCCGATGGGGTCAGGGGGGCGCTTTCTTT.

V is TRBV5-6 and J is TRBJ2-7; 7 nucleotides match TRBD1. V lost 1 base to trimming and J lost 4 bases; unmatched junction nucleotides: 5. Germline CDR1 is SGHDT and CDR2 is YYEEEE. The CDR3 is 14 residues long. In DNA, the CDR3 is TGTGCCAGCAGCTTGCGACAGGGAAGGTACGAGCAGTACTTC. This codes for CASSLRQGRYEQYF.

The V call is TRBV5-6, the J call TRBJ2-2, with TRBD2 as a possible D gene (5 bases). This CDR3 has 14 residues. CDR1 SGHDT and CDR2 YYEEEE come from the germline V gene. With 2 bases removed from V and 5 bases from J, the gap between germline ends came to 10 bases. Here the CDR3 reads CASSFRGGTGELFF. CDR3 nucleotides: TGTGCCAGCAGCTTCCGGGGTGGGACCGGGGAGCTGTTTTTT.

Regarding this clone: The identical CDR3 is also encoded by other nucleotide sequences in the sample. The V call is TRBV6-1, the J call TRBJ1-1, with TRBD1 matching over 8 bases. The CDR3 runs 14 residues. Germline CDR1 is MNHNS and CDR2 is SASEGT. V dropped 4 bases and J dropped 5; count of bases not matched to a gene: 6. The CDR3, as DNA: TGTGCCAGCAGTGCGCGACAGGGGAGAACTGAAGCTTTCTTT. It encodes CASSARQGRTEAFF.